Shown below are 24 T cell receptor beta chains from a single sample sequenced in a study of T cell changes during pregnancy in multiple sclerosis. Generated by immunoSEQ multiplex PCR, the TCRdb table keeps only in-frame clones and is missing some. This sample yields approximately 92,000 clones, of which 85% to 95% are seen a single time; around 2.7% belongs to the top ten. The specimen was peripheral blood, collected in the first trimester of pregnancy. These receptors originate from a female donor with multiple sclerosis, enrolled in a pregnancy study.

V usage is TRBV7-9 and J usage is TRBJ2-1; 7 nucleotides align to TRBD2. CDR3 length equals 15 residues. CDR1 SEHNR and CDR2 FQNEAQ come from the germline V gene (reference sequence). V shed 5 bases, J shed 5 bases, and the junction held 9 bases outside the gene matches. The CDR3 loop is CASSEPLATNNEQFF. CDR3 bases: TGTGCCAGCAGCGAACCACTAGCGACCAACAATGAGCAGTTCTTC.

This rearrangement joins TRBV27 to TRBJ2-4; maybe TRBD2 (7 bases). Germline CDR1 MNHEY, CDR2 SMNVEV (reference sequence). The CDR3 is made up of 16 amino acids. Trimming shortened V by 7 bases and J by 0 bases, and 16 bases separated the two germline ends. The chain's CDR3 is CASTMRGTIAKNIQYF. The CDR3 DNA sequence: TGTGCCAGCACCATGAGGGGGACTATAGCCAAAAACATTCAGTACTTC.

The chain recombines TRBV28 with TRBJ2-1; TRBD2 is a possible D gene (6 bases). The germline V gene has CDR1 MDHEN and CDR2 SYDVKM. The CDR3 loop spans 13 amino acids. Trimming pared 10 bases from V and 6 bases from J, leaving 16 bases between. The DNA for the CDR3 is TGTGCCACTGGGCGGGGTATGCGCAATGAGCAGTTCTTC. Protein: CATGRGMRNEQFF.

The chain carries TRBV10-3 and TRBJ2-5; TRBD2 aligns across 12 bases. The CDR3 loop spans 15 amino acids. Looked up from germline, CDR1 is ENHRY and CDR2 is SYGVKD. Germline trimming cut 10 bases from V and 4 bases from J; bases unmatched to any gene: 10. The DNA of the CDR3 is TGTGCCACCCAACTAGCGGGAGGCCGGGGAGAGACCCAGTACTTC. It is translated as CATQLAGGRGETQYF.

This clone appeared once. The chain links TRBV13 to TRBJ1-1; no firm D call. Germline CDR1 reads PRHDT; CDR2 reads FYEKMQ (reference sequence). The length of the CDR3 is 13 residues. Deletions cut 5 bases from V and 0 bases from J, with 7 bases between. CDR3 sequence (DNA): TGTGCCAGCAGCCCGCAGATGAACACTGAAGCTTTCTTT. Translating it yields CASSPQMNTEAFF.

The rearrangement joins TRBV7-9 to TRBJ2-3; D uncertain. CDR3 length: 14 residues. V was cut by 1 base and J by 0 bases, with 5 bases left in between. Germline CDR1 reads SEHNR; CDR2 reads FQNEAQ (reference sequence). The CDR3 here is CASSLVGSTDTQYF. CDR3 nucleotides: TGTGCCAGCAGCTTAGTTGGCAGCACAGATACGCAGTATTTT. Full variable domain (outside the CDR3, taken from reference TRBV7-9 and TRBJ2-3): DTGVSQNPRHKITKRGQNVTFRCDPISEHNRLYWYRQTLGQGPEFLTYFQNEAQLEKSRLLSDRFSAERPKGSFSTLEIQRTEQGDSAMYLCASSLVGSTDTQYFGPGTRLTVL.

V gene TRBV5-1 combines with J gene TRBJ2-1; TRBD1 agrees at 9 bases. V gave up 4 bases and J gave up 5 bases; unmatched junction bases: 10. CDR1 and CDR2 from the germline V gene are SGHRS and YFSETQ. The CDR3 is made up of 16 amino acids. In DNA, the CDR3 is TGCGCCAGCAGCCCCTCCTTGGGACAGGGCAACAATGAGCAGTTCTTC. It translates to CASSPSLGQGNNEQFF.

The chain couples TRBV6-6 to TRBJ2-5, with D hard to call. This CDR3 contains 14 residues. Trimming pared 2 bases from V and 5 bases from J, leaving 12 bases between. Germline values: CDR1 MNHNY, CDR2 SVGAGI (reference sequence). CDR3 sequence reads: CASSYTIAYETQYF. The DNA of the CDR3 is TGTGCCAGCAGTTACACCATAGCATATGAGACCCAGTACTTC.

This sequence joins TRBV6-6 and TRBJ2-3; D is possibly TRBD1 (5 bases). CDR3 length: 16 residues. V dropped 1 base and J dropped 0 bases, with 11 bases sitting between them. Germline lookup yields CDR1 MNHNY and CDR2 SVGAGI (reference sequence). The CDR3 here is CASSYLTEPSTDTQYF. For the CDR3, the DNA is TGTGCCAGCAGTTACTTGACAGAGCCTAGCACAGATACGCAGTATTTT.

The chain employs TRBV4-2 and TRBJ2-1, with a possible D match to TRBD2 (6 bases). This CDR3 has 17 amino acids. Deletions cut 0 bases from V and 0 bases from J, with 12 bases between. Looked up from germline, CDR1 is LGHNA and CDR2 is YNFKEQ. This chain's CDR3 is CASSQDFGSGSYNEQFF. The CDR3 DNA sequence: TGTGCCAGCAGCCAAGATTTCGGTAGCGGCTCCTACAATGAGCAGTTCTTC.

The CDR3: CASSLRAGYEQYF. CDR3 DNA: TGTGCCAGCAGCCTGCGGGCGGGCTACGAGCAGTACTTC. This rearrangement joins TRBV7-2 to TRBJ2-7, with TRBD2 as a possible D gene (5 bases). Per the germline V gene, CDR1 is SGHTA and CDR2 is FQGNSA. The V and J ends lost 5 bases and 3 bases respectively, with 11 bases between them. The CDR3 loop spans 13 amino acids. Complete variable domain (other parts from reference TRBV7-2 and TRBJ2-7): GAGVSQSPSNKVTEKGKDVELRCDPISGHTALYWYRQSLGQGLEFLIYFQGNSAPDKSGLPSDRFSAERTGGSVSTLTIQRTQQEDSAVYLCASSLRAGYEQYFGPGTRLTVT.

J is TRBJ2-5 and V is TRBV7-3; D is perhaps TRBD2 (6 bases). The CDR3 is made up of 14 amino acids. V was shortened by 5 bases and J by 5 bases, with 15 bases between the two germline ends. The germline gives CDR1 SGHTA, CDR2 FQGTGA. This CDR3 reads CASSLGGSGETQYF. The DNA of the CDR3 is TGTGCCAGCAGCCTTGGGGGGAGCGGGGAGACCCAGTACTTC.

The chain has TRBV5-6 and TRBJ2-7; 7 positions agree with TRBD1. V lost 4 bases and J lost 2; bases outside the gene matches: 6. The CDR3 has 14 residues. From germline, CDR1 is SGHDT and CDR2 YYEEEE. In DNA, the CDR3 is TGTGCCAGCAGCGGCAACAGGGGTCCCTACGAGCAGTACTTC. This sequence encodes CASSGNRGPYEQYF. Full variable domain (outside the CDR3, taken from reference TRBV5-6 and TRBJ2-7): DAGVTQSPTHLIKTRGQQVTLRCSPKSGHDTVSWYQQALGQGPQFIFQYYEEEERQRGNFPDRFSGHQFPNYSSELNVNALLLGDSALYLCASSGNRGPYEQYFGPGTRLTVT.

The chain has TRBV5-1 and TRBJ2-1; D call uncertain. Germline assignment: CDR1 SGHRS and CDR2 YFSETQ. CDR3 length: 16 residues. V lost 5 bases to trimming and J lost 3 bases, with 18 bases between them. The CDR3 spells CASRRLALSLYNEQFF. The DNA of the CDR3 is TGCGCCAGCAGGAGACTGGCCTTATCGCTCTACAATGAGCAGTTCTTC. The entire variable domain, with the rest obtained from reference TRBV5-1 and TRBJ2-1, is as follows: KAGVTQTPRYLIKTRGQQVTLSCSPISGHRSVSWYQQTPGQGLQFLFEYFSETQRNKGNFPGRFSGRQFSNSRSEMNVSTLELGDSALYLCASRRLALSLYNEQFFGPGTRLTVL.

This clone occurred a few times. This chain uses TRBV5-1 with TRBJ2-7; 8 bases match TRBD2. The CDR3 is 16 residues long. V lost 0 bases to trimming and J lost 3 bases; unmatched junction nucleotides: 8. CDR1 and CDR2 from the germline V gene are SGHRS and YFSETQ. This CDR3 reads CASSLAPSTSGYEQYF. In DNA form, the CDR3 reads TGCGCCAGCAGCTTGGCCCCTTCAACTAGCGGCTACGAGCAGTACTTC.

V usage is TRBV6-1 and J usage is TRBJ2-1; D gene uncertain. V lost 2 bases, J lost 7 bases, and 18 bases lay in between. From germline, CDR1 is MNHNS and CDR2 SASEGT. The CDR3 is made up of 16 amino acids. CDR3 DNA sequence: TGTGCCAGCAGTGAACTCGGTGGTTCTCCCGGGAATGAGCAGTTCTTC. This sequence encodes CASSELGGSPGNEQFF.

The chain uses TRBV5-5 and TRBJ2-7, with 8 bases that match TRBD1. J lost 3 bases, V lost 4 bases, and 3 bases had no gene match. The germline gives CDR1 SGHKS, CDR2 YYEKEE (reference sequence). The CDR3 extends over 13 amino acids. The CDR3: CASSAGTGYEQYF. CDR3 coding DNA: TGTGCCAGCAGCGCCGGGACAGGCTACGAGCAGTACTTC.

The rearrangement uses TRBV4-2 and TRBJ2-1; 16 bases align to TRBD2. The CDR3 sequence is 18 residues long. V was pared by 2 bases and J by 9 bases, with 10 bases of the junction left unmatched. CDR1 and CDR2 (germline): LGHNA, YNFKEQ. The CDR3 sequence is CASSQFTGTSGRGSEQFF. CDR3 sequence (DNA): TGTGCCAGCAGCCAATTCACCGGGACTAGCGGGAGGGGCAGTGAGCAGTTCTTC.

This chain uses TRBV6-5 with TRBJ1-1, with a tentative D call TRBD1 (5 bases). The germline V gene encodes CDR1 MNHEY and CDR2 SVGAGI. The CDR3 has 13 residues. V lost 7 bases and J 1 base, leaving 10 bases between the germline ends. The CDR3 protein is CASKLQENTEAFF. CDR3 DNA: TGTGCCAGCAAATTACAGGAGAACACTGAAGCTTTCTTT.

The chain combines TRBV5-1 with TRBJ1-2, with 11 bases fitting TRBD1. Looked up from germline, CDR1 is SGHRS and CDR2 is YFSETQ. The CDR3 consists of 15 residues. J was trimmed by 10 bases and V by 5 bases; bases with no gene match: 13. The CDR3 DNA reads TGCGCCAGCAGACCTGGGGACAGGGGGGAAAGAACCTACACCTTC. Translated: CASRPGDRGERTYTF.

The gene calls are TRBV14 and TRBJ2-3; 10 bases are shared with TRBD2. This CDR3 comprises 17 residues. Trimming took 2 bases from V and 5 from J; bases not matched to a gene: 10. Germline CDR1 and CDR2: SGHDN and FVKESK. The CDR3 here is CASSQFGLAGVEDTQYF. DNA of the CDR3: TGTGCCAGCAGCCAATTCGGCCTAGCGGGAGTGGAAGATACGCAGTATTTT.

This chain connects TRBV15 to TRBJ1-2; D call uncertain. Trimming removed 4 bases from V and 4 bases from J, with 19 bases in between. CDR3 length: 16 amino acids. CDR1 is LNHNV, CDR2 YYDKDF, per germline (reference sequence). The CDR3 is CATSNPPRPGLYGYTF. Written as DNA, the CDR3 is TGTGCCACCAGCAACCCCCCACGCCCTGGACTCTATGGCTACACCTTC.

The genes are TRBV9 and TRBJ2-3, with 7 bases aligning to TRBD1. The CDR3 length is 16 residues. Germline V gene lookup returns CDR1 SGDLS and CDR2 YYNGEE. The trim removed 3 bases at V and 0 bases at J, leaving 7 bases unmatched. As DNA, the CDR3 is TGTGCCAGCAGCGCCCACGGGACAGTTAGCACAGATACGCAGTATTTT. It codes for CASSAHGTVSTDTQYF.

The chain couples TRBV28 to TRBJ2-4, with 7 bases aligning to TRBD1. The junction had 11 bases not matched to a gene; V was cut back by 6 bases and J by 0 bases. The CDR3 consists of 17 residues. Germline values: CDR1 MDHEN, CDR2 SYDVKM. The CDR3 DNA reads as TGTGCCAGCAGCCCCATGACAGGGCCACTAGCCAAAAACATTCAGTACTTC. It codes for CASSPMTGPLAKNIQYF.